This T cell receptor beta chain appears in the sequencing data of a study of preoperative IRX-2 immunotherapy in early breast cancer. Profiled with immunoSEQ multiplex PCR; TCRdb holds only in-frame clones, not every one. The sample records tens of thousands of clones, over 85% being singletons. This CDR3 comprises 14 residues. Germline V CDR1 and CDR2: LNHDA, SQIVND (reference sequence). V was pared by 4 bases and J by 4 bases, with 4 bases of the junction left unmatched. As for treatment: preoperative locoregional IRX-2 cytokine immunotherapy. Preoperative locoregional IRX-2 cytokine immunotherapy was tested in the phase Ib source study.

This receptor was obtained from a human donor with breast cancer. V usage is TRBV19 and J usage is TRBJ2-1; 7 bases are a match to TRBD1. Sequencing was performed on tumor tissue, taken after IRX-2 immunotherapy. The CDR3 sequence is CASSKGRGYNEQFF. CDR3 in DNA: TGTGCCAGTAGTAAGGGCAGGGGGTACAATGAGCAGTTCTTC.